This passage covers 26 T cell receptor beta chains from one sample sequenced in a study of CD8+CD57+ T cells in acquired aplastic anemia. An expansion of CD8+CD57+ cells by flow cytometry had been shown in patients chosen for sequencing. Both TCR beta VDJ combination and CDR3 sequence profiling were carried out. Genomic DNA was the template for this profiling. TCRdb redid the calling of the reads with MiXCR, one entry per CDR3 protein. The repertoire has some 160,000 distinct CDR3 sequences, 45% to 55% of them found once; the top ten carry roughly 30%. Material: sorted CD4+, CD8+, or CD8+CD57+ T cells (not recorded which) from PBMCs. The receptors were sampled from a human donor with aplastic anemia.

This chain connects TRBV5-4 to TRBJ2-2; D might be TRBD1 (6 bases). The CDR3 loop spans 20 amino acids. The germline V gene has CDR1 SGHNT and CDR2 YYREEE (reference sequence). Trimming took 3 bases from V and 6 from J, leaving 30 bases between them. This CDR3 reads CASSSNSPLHTGTNAGELFF. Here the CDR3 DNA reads TGTGCCAGCAGCTCTAACTCCCCATTACACACCGGGACAAATGCCGGGGAGCTGTTTTTT.

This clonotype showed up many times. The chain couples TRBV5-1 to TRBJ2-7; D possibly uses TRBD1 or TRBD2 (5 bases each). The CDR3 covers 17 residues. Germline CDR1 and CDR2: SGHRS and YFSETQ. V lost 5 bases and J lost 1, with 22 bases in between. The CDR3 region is CASSLVGGARGSYEQYF. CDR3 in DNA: TGCGCCAGCAGTTTAGTTGGTGGGGCGCGAGGGTCCTACGAGCAGTACTTC. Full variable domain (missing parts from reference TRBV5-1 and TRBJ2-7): KAGVTQTPRYLIKTRGQQVTLSCSPISGHRSVSWYQQTPGQGLQFLFEYFSETQRNKGNFPGRFSGRQFSNSRSEMNVSTLELGDSALYLCASSLVGGARGSYEQYFGPGTRLTVT.

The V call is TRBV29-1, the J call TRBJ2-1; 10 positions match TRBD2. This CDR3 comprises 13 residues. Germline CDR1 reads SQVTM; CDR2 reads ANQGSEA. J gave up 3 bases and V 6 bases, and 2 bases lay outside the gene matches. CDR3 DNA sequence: TGCAGCGTGAGCGGGAGGGGCTACAATGAGCAGTTCTTC. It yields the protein CSVSGRGYNEQFF.

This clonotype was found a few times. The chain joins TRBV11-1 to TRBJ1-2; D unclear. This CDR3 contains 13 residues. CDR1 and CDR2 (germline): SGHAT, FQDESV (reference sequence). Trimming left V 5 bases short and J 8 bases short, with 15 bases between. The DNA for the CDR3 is TGTGCCAGCAGCGCTTATCCGATGGGCGGCTACACCTTC. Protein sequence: CASSAYPMGGYTF. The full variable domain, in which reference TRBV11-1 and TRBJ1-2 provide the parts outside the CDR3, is EAEVAQSPRYKITEKSQAVAFWCDPISGHATLYWYRQILGQGPELLVQFQDESVVDDSQLPKDRFSAERLKGVDSTLKIQPAELGDSAMYLCASSAYPMGGYTFGSGTRLTVV.

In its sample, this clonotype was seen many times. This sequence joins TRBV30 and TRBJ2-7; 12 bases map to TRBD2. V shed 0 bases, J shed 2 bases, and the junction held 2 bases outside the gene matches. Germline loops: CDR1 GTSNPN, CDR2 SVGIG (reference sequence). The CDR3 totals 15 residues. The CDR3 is CAWSVTSGRTYEQYF. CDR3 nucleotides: TGTGCCTGGAGTGTTACTAGCGGGAGGACCTACGAGCAGTACTTC.

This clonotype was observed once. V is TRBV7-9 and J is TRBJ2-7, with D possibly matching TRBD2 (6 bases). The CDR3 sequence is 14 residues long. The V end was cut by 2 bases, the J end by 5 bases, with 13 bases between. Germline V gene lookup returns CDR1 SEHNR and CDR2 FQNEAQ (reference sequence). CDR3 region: CASSLLEGTHEQYF. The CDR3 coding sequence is TGTGCCAGCAGCTTACTGGAGGGGACTCACGAGCAGTACTTC.

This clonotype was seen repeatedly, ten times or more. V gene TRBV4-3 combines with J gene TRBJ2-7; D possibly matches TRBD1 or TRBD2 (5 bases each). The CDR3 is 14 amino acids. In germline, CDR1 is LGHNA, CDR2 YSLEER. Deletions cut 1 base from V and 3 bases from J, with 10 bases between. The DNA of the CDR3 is TGCGCCAGCAGCCAAGCGACAGACTACTACGAGCAGTACTTC. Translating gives CASSQATDYYEQYF.

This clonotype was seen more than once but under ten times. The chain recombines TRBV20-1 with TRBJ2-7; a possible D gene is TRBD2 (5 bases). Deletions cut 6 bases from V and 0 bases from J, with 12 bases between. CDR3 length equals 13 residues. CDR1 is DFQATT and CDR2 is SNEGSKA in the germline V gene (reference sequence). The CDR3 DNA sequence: TGCAGTGCCGTAGAGGGAAGCTCCTACGAGCAGTACTTC. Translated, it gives CSAVEGSSYEQYF.

The CDR3 region is CATSRDGGSEAFF. In nucleotides, the CDR3 is TGTGCCACCAGCAGAGATGGCGGGTCTGAAGCTTTCTTT. The chain is built from TRBV15 and TRBJ1-1; no clear D gene. This CDR3 has 13 amino acids. The V and J ends lost 0 bases and 6 bases respectively, with 8 bases between them. The germline V gene encodes CDR1 LNHNV and CDR2 YYDKDF (reference sequence).

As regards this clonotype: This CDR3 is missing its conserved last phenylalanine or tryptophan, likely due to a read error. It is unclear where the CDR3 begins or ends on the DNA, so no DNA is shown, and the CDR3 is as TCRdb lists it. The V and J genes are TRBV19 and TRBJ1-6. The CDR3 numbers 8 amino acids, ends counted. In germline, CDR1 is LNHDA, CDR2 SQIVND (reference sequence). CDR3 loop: CASSIDPG.

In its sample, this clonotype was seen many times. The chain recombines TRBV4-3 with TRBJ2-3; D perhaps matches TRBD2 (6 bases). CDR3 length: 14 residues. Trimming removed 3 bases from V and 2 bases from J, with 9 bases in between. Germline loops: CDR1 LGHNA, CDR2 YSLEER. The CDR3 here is CASSQGGNTDTQYF. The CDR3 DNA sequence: TGCGCCAGCAGCCAGGGCGGGAACACAGATACGCAGTATTTT.

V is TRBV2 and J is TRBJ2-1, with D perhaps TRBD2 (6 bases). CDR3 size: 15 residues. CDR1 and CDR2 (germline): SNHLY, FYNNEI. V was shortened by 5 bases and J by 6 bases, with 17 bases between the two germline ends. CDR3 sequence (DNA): TGTGCCAGCAGTTTGGGACGGCTGGGGGGCAATGAGCAGTTCTTC. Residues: CASSLGRLGGNEQFF.

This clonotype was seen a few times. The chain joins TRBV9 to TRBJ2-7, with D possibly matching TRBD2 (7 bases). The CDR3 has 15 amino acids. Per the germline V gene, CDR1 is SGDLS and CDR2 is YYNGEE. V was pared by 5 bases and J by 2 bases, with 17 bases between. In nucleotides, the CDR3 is TGTGCCAGCAGGGCGAGCGGGACACCTCCCTACGAGCAGTACTTC. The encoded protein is CASRASGTPPYEQYF.

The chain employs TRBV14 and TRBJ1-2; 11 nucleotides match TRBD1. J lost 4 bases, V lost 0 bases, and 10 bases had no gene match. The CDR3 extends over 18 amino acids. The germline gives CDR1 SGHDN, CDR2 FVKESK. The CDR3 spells CASSQDIDRTGGFYGYTF. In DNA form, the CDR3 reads TGTGCCAGCAGCCAAGATATCGATCGGACAGGGGGCTTCTATGGCTACACCTTC.

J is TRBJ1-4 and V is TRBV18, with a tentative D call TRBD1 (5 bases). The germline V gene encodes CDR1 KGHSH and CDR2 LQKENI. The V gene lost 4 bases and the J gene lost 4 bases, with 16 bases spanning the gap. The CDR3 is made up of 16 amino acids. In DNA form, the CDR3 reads TGTGCCAGCTCACGAGGCCAGGGAGTGGATAATGAAAAACTGTTTTTT. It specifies CASSRGQGVDNEKLFF.

In DNA, the CDR3 is TGTGCCAGCAGGGCGAAACCTAACACTGAAGCTTTCTTT. It is translated as CASRAKPNTEAFF. The chain couples TRBV6-4 to TRBJ1-1; D uncertain. V was shortened by 6 bases and J by 2 bases, with 10 bases between the two germline ends. Germline CDR1 and CDR2: MRHNA and SNTAGT. This CDR3 is built from 13 residues.

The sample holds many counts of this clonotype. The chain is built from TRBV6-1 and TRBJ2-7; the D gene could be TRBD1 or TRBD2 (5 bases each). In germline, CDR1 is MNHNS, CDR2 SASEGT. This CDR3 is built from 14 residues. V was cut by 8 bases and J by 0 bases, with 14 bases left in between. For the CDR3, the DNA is TGTGCCAGCTCGGGAAGGGACCTCTCCTACGAGCAGTACTTC. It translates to CASSGRDLSYEQYF.

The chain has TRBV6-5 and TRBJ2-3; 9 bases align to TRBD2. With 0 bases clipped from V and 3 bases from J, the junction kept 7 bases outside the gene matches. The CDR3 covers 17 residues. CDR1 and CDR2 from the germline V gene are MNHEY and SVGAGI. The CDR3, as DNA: TGTGCCAGCAGTTACTCGGGCGGGAGGGGAGGTACAGATACGCAGTATTTT. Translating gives CASSYSGGRGGTDTQYF.

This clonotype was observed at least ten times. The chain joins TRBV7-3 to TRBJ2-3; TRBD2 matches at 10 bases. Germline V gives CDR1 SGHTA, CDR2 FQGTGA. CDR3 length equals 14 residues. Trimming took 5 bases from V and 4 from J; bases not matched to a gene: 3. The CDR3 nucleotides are TGTGCCAGCAGCCCTAGCGGGAGCGCAGATACGCAGTATTTT. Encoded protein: CASSPSGSADTQYF.

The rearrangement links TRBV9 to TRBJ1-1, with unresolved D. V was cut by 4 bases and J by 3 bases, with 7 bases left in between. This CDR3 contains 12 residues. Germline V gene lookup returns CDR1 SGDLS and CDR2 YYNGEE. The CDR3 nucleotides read TGTGCCAGCAGCCACTGGGACACTGAAGCTTTCTTT. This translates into CASSHWDTEAFF.

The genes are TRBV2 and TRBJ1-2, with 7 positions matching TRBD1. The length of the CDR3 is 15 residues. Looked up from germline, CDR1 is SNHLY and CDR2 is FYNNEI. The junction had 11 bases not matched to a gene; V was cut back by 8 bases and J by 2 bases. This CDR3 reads CASRPLTGENYGYTF. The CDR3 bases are TGTGCCAGCCGACCGCTTACAGGGGAGAACTATGGCTACACCTTC.

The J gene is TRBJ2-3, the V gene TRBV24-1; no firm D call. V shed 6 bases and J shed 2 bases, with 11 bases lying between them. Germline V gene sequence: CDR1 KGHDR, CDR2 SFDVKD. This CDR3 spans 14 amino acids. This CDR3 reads CATSMSPPTDTQYF. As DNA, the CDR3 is TGTGCCACCAGTATGAGTCCCCCCACAGATACGCAGTATTTT.

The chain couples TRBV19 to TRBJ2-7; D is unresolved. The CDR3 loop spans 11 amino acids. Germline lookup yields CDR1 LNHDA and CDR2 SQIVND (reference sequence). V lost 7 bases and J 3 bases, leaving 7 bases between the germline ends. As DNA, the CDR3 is TGTGCCAGTATGCTAGGCTACGAGCAGTACTTC. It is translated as CASMLGYEQYF.

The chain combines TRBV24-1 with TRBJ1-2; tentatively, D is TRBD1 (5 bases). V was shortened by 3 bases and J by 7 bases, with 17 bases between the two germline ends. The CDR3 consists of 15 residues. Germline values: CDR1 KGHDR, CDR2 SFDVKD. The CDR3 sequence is CATSDPHAGEAGYTF. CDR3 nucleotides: TGTGCCACCAGTGATCCGCATGCGGGGGAGGCTGGCTACACCTTC.

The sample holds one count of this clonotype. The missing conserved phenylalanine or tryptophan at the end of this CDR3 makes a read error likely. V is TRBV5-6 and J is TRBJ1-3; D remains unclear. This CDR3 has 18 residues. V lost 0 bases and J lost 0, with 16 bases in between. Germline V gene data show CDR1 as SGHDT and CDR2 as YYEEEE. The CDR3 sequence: CASSLVGPLFSSGNTIYL. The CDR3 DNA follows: TGTGCCAGCAGCTTGGTCGGGCCATTATTTTCCTCTGGAAACACCATATATCTT.

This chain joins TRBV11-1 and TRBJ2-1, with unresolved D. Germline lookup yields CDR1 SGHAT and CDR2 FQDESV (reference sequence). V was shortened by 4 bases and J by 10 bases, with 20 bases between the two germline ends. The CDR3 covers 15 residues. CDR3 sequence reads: CASSSPGLRRMEQFF. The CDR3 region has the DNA TGTGCCAGCAGCTCACCCGGGCTCCGACGGATGGAGCAGTTCTTC. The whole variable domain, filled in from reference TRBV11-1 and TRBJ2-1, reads EAEVAQSPRYKITEKSQAVAFWCDPISGHATLYWYRQILGQGPELLVQFQDESVVDDSQLPKDRFSAERLKGVDSTLKIQPAELGDSAMYLCASSSPGLRRMEQFFGPGTRLTVL.